This T cell receptor beta chain was profiled in a study of CD8 T cells in ankylosing spondylitis. Broader study findings: According to the report, clones linked to the disease were significantly enriched in matched synovial fluid samples taken from ankylosing spondylitis patients. Past studies reported some motif variants in reactive arthritis synovial fluid and blood. Disease-linked clones displayed a CD8+ phenotype and appeared relatively rarely in peripheral blood. In ankylosing spondylitis blood, a motif of eight highly homologous TCR beta variants appeared characteristic.

In its sample, this clonotype was seen a few times. What it binds is unknown. Quantitative barcoded 5'-RACE was used to prepare TCR beta libraries. In TCRdb, the 5' RACE reads were re-called with MiXCR into one record per CDR3 protein. The sample lists fewer than 550,000 distinct CDR3 sequences; approximately 5% were seen once. V was shortened by 1 base and J by 1 base, with 5 bases between the two germline ends. Per germline, CDR1 SQVTM and CDR2 ANQGSEA. There are 12 residues in the CDR3. Sequenced input: blood, either unsorted or a sorted T cell fraction (not recorded which). The TCR sequence derives from a male donor with ankylosing spondylitis. V is TRBV29-1 and J is TRBJ2-7; D not certain. CDR3: CSVEGPSYEQYF. The CDR3 DNA sequence: TGCAGCGTTGAAGGGCCATCCTACGAGCAGTACTTC.